Each of the 18 T cell receptor beta chains below was sequenced from the same sample in a study of tumour-infiltrating T cells in Burkitt lymphoma. TCRdb's table, derived via immunoSEQ multiplex PCR, lists solely in-frame clones and lacks some. The sample lists approximately 46,000 clones, more than 25% seen once, with about 3% in the top ten. Sequenced input: tumor tissue. The receptor set was obtained from a human donor with Burkitt lymphoma.

V gene TRBV5-5 combines with J gene TRBJ1-5; 9 bases match TRBD1. Germline CDR1 SGHKS, CDR2 YYEKEE (reference sequence). This CDR3 contains 16 residues. After removal of 0 bases from V and 6 bases from J, the junction contained 7 bases not matched to a gene. This chain's CDR3 is CASSLGAGQGGQPQHF. For the CDR3, the DNA is TGTGCCAGCAGCTTGGGTGCGGGACAGGGCGGTCAGCCCCAGCATTTT.

In this sample, this clone turned up a few times. V usage is TRBV2 and J usage is TRBJ2-2; TRBD1 matches at 8 bases. J gave up 4 bases and V 4 bases, and 8 bases lay outside the gene matches. There are 16 residues in the CDR3. The V gene's germline CDR1 is SNHLY and CDR2 FYNNEI. CDR3 in DNA: TGTGCCAGCAGTGCCGCAGGGGGCGGTATCACCGGGGAGCTGTTTTTT. Translation gives CASSAAGGGITGELFF.

The chain couples TRBV19 to TRBJ2-7; 10 bases align to TRBD1. Trimming removed 3 bases from V and 5 bases from J; junction bases left unmatched: 10. The CDR3 sequence is 16 residues long. CDR1 is LNHDA, CDR2 SQIVND, per germline (reference sequence). In DNA, the CDR3 is TGTGCCAGTAGTATCGGGGGGACAGGGGTCTACCACGAGCAGTACTTC. This codes for CASSIGGTGVYHEQYF.

The V call is TRBV7-2, the J call TRBJ1-4, with D hard to call. This CDR3 has 14 amino acids. Trimming took 2 bases from V and 8 from J, leaving 12 bases between them. Germline values: CDR1 SGHTA, CDR2 FQGNSA. This CDR3 is CASSLWWEGEKLFF. The CDR3 coding sequence is TGTGCCAGCAGCTTATGGTGGGAGGGAGAAAAACTGTTTTTT.

The chain employs TRBV6-5 and TRBJ1-2; tentatively, D is TRBD1 (6 bases). Germline assignment: CDR1 MNHEY and CDR2 SVGAGI. The V end lost 0 bases, the J end lost 8 bases, and 7 bases lay between the germline ends. There are 12 residues in the CDR3. The CDR3 spells CASSYSGGGYTF. Written as DNA, the CDR3 is TGTGCCAGCAGTTACTCTGGGGGCGGCTACACCTTC.

The chain employs TRBV13 and TRBJ2-7; 9 nucleotides align to TRBD2. The CDR3 consists of 15 residues. Germline CDR1 and CDR2: PRHDT and FYEKMQ (reference sequence). V was pared by 2 bases and J by 3 bases, with 5 bases of the junction left unmatched. CDR3 sequence (DNA): TGTGCCAGCAGCTTAAGACTAGCGGATTTCTACGAGCAGTACTTC. Protein sequence: CASSLRLADFYEQYF.

The rearrangement links TRBV19 to TRBJ2-2; D gene uncertain. Germline CDR1 and CDR2: LNHDA and SQIVND (reference sequence). CDR3 length: 14 residues. The V end lost 6 bases, the J end lost 5 bases, and 13 bases lay between the germline ends. CDR3 amino acids: CASSDSSRTGELFF. DNA of the CDR3: TGTGCCAGTAGCGACTCTTCGAGGACCGGGGAGCTGTTTTTT.

This chain connects TRBV5-4 to TRBJ2-1, with D maybe TRBD2 (5 bases). CDR3 length equals 14 residues. Trimming took 2 bases from V and 2 from J, leaving 8 bases between them. CDR1 is SGHNT, CDR2 YYREEE, per germline (reference sequence). The CDR3: CASSFERTYNEQFF. The CDR3 DNA sequence: TGTGCCAGCAGCTTTGAGCGGACCTACAATGAGCAGTTCTTC.

This clone was observed a handful of times. The V gene is TRBV29-1, the J gene TRBJ1-1; D is unresolved. The CDR3 totals 12 residues. Germline V gives CDR1 SQVTM, CDR2 ANQGSEA. V was trimmed by 6 bases and J by 1 base, leaving 9 bases between them. The CDR3 nucleotides are TGCAGCGTCCAAGATCAGAACACTGAAGCTTTCTTT. Encoded protein: CSVQDQNTEAFF.

This chain uses TRBV5-1 with TRBJ2-5; maybe TRBD2 (5 bases). The CDR3 is 13 amino acids. From germline, CDR1 is SGHRS and CDR2 YFSETQ. The V and J ends lost 2 bases and 2 bases respectively, with 7 bases between them. DNA for the CDR3: TGCGCCAGCAGCTTCAGGAGGCAAGAGACCCAGTACTTC. Protein product: CASSFRRQETQYF.

The table lists this clone with a few counts. The rearrangement links TRBV14 to TRBJ2-6, with D unclear. CDR1 and CDR2 from the germline V gene are SGHDN and FVKESK. V shed 5 bases and J shed 2 bases, with 16 bases lying between them. The length of the CDR3 is 17 residues. The CDR3 here is CASSRSQVLTGANVLTF. CDR3 DNA: TGTGCCAGCAGCAGGTCGCAGGTTTTGACTGGGGCCAACGTCCTGACTTTC.

The table lists this clone with a few counts. The chain uses TRBV5-6 and TRBJ1-6; D gene unclear. Trimming cost V 3 bases and J 4 bases, with 14 bases left between them. Germline V gives CDR1 SGHDT, CDR2 YYEEEE. The CDR3 sequence is 16 residues long. CDR3 in amino acids: CASSSPLREYNSPLHF. As DNA, the CDR3 is TGTGCCAGCAGCTCGCCCCTTAGGGAGTATAATTCACCCCTCCACTTT. Full variable domain (outside the CDR3, taken from reference TRBV5-6 and TRBJ1-6): DAGVTQSPTHLIKTRGQQVTLRCSPKSGHDTVSWYQQALGQGPQFIFQYYEEEERQRGNFPDRFSGHQFPNYSSELNVNALLLGDSALYLCASSSPLREYNSPLHFGNGTRLTVT.

The rearrangement joins TRBV5-4 to TRBJ1-4; 8 bases fit TRBD1. The CDR3 sequence is 14 residues long. Germline CDR1 SGHNT, CDR2 YYREEE (reference sequence). Losses at the gene ends were 4 bases for V and 8 bases for J; bases not matched to a gene: 7. The CDR3 reads CASSPQGAGEKLFF. In DNA, the CDR3 is TGTGCCAGCAGCCCGCAGGGGGCTGGGGAAAAACTGTTTTTT.

The CDR3, as DNA: TGTGCCAGCAGCTCCCGGGTCACTAATTCACCCCTCCACTTT. This translates into CASSSRVTNSPLHF. V gene TRBV9 combines with J gene TRBJ1-6; D not resolved. This CDR3 region has 14 residues. V lost 4 bases and J 6 bases, leaving 11 bases between the germline ends. The germline V gene has CDR1 SGDLS and CDR2 YYNGEE.

This clone was detected only a few times. This rearrangement joins TRBV6-6 to TRBJ2-7; 10 bases match TRBD1. The V gene end was trimmed by 5 bases and the J gene end by 1 base; junction bases not matched to a gene: 5. Germline lookup yields CDR1 MNHNY and CDR2 SVGAGI (reference sequence). The CDR3 extends over 15 amino acids. The CDR3 loop reads CASSPRDRGSYEQYF. The CDR3 coding sequence is TGTGCCAGCAGTCCGCGGGACAGGGGTTCCTACGAGCAGTACTTC.

The chain has TRBV4-2 and TRBJ2-7, with 8 bases matching TRBD1. Germline loops: CDR1 LGHNA, CDR2 YNFKEQ. With 3 bases clipped from V and 1 base from J, the junction kept 5 bases outside the gene matches. This CDR3 region has 15 residues. CDR3 loop: CASSHGTGPSYEQYF. CDR3 bases: TGTGCCAGCAGCCACGGGACAGGCCCATCCTACGAGCAGTACTTC.

V is TRBV4-1 and J is TRBJ1-4; D not certain. V lost 5 bases, J lost 7 bases, and 17 bases lay in between. The CDR3 is made up of 15 amino acids. Germline CDR1 reads MGHRA; CDR2 reads YSYEKL. For the CDR3, the DNA is TGCGCCAGCAGCTATAATATCCCATCGGGTGAAAAACTGTTTTTT. Its protein product is CASSYNIPSGEKLFF.

The chain joins TRBV6-5 to TRBJ2-3, with D possibly TRBD2 on 6 matching bases. The V gene's germline CDR1 is MNHEY and CDR2 SVGAGI. With 0 bases removed from V and 1 base from J, the gap between germline ends came to 11 bases. This CDR3 comprises 16 residues. CDR3 sequence (DNA): TGTGCCAGCAGTTACTCTGGTACGGGGGGCACAGATACGCAGTATTTT. Encoded protein: CASSYSGTGGTDTQYF.